This T cell receptor (beta chain) was captured in a study of T cells in Graves' hyperthyroidism and ophthalmopathy. Germline V lookup: CDR1 SEHNR, CDR2 FQNEAQ (reference sequence). The CDR3 is made up of 14 amino acids. Trimming shortened V by 5 bases and J by 1 base, and 11 bases separated the two germline ends. Template material for amplifying TCR beta CDR3 regions consisted of RNA transcripts. A first-round RT-PCR of the TCR CDR3 used the HTBI primer set. MiXCR was run by TCRdb on the multiplex PCR reads, yielding one entry per CDR3 protein. This table holds 750,000 to 950,000 distinct CDR3 sequences, approximately 40% found once. If no ophthalmopathy progression occurred within 18 months, Graves' hyperthyroidism was stable.

This chain uses TRBV7-9 with TRBJ1-1, with D unclear. The receptor was isolated from a man between 18 and 35 years old with Graves' hyperthyroidism. The sequencing sample was made of blood. The DNA for the CDR3 is TGTGCCAGCAGCCAAGTCCCCAGGAACACTGAAGCTTTCTTT. Translated: CASSQVPRNTEAFF. The entire variable domain, with the rest obtained from reference TRBV7-9 and TRBJ1-1, is as follows: DTGVSQNPRHKITKRGQNVTFRCDPISEHNRLYWYRQTLGQGPEFLTYFQNEAQLEKSRLLSDRFSAERPKGSFSTLEIQRTEQGDSAMYLCASSQVPRNTEAFFGQGTRLTVV.